The present T cell receptor beta chain was sequenced within a study of chemoradiotherapy in HPV16-positive cancers. Across the study: Candidate HPV-specific T-cell clones and common TCR motifs came from functional assays in a couple of HPV16-positive patients. Findings of the study overall: For HPV16-positive patients, expanding HPV-responsive T cells associated with longer recurrence-free survival. Non-HPV-specific T cells did not expand in tumors during treatment, whereas candidate HPV-specific clones and E7-related motifs did.

On this clone itself: What it binds is unknown.

CDR3 length: 15 residues. Trimming took 0 bases from V and 6 from J, leaving 15 bases between them. In germline, CDR1 is SGDLS, CDR2 YYNGEE. Here immunoSEQ multiplex PCR was the method, and the copy in TCRdb shows in-frame clones only, minus some. The table includes about 12,000 clones, around 66% detected once. The sequence derives from a human donor with HPV-associated anogenital cancer. The sample was collected from a patient who underwent chemoradiotherapy. The chain has TRBV9 and TRBJ1-2; a possible D gene is TRBD1 (5 bases). CDR3 sequence reads: CASSVVKGYADGYTF. CDR3 coding DNA: TGTGCCAGCAGCGTAGTTAAGGGGTATGCGGATGGCTACACCTTC.